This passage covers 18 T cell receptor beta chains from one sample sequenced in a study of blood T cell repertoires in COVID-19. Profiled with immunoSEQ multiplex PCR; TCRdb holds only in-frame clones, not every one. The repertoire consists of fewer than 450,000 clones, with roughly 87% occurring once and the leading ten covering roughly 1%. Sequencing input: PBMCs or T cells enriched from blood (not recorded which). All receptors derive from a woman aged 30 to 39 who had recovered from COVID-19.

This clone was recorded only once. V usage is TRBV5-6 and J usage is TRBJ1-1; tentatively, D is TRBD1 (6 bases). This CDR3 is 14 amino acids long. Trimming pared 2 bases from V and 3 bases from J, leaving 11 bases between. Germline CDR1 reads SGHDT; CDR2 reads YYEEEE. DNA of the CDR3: TGTGCCAGCAGCTTCCAGGGGTCACACACTGAAGCTTTCTTT. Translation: CASSFQGSHTEAFF.

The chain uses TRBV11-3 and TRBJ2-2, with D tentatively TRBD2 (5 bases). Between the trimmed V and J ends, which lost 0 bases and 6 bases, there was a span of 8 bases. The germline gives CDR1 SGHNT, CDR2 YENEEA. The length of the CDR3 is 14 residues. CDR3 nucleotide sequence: TGTGCCAGCAGCTTAGAGAGGGAATCCGGGGAGCTGTTTTTT. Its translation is CASSLERESGELFF.

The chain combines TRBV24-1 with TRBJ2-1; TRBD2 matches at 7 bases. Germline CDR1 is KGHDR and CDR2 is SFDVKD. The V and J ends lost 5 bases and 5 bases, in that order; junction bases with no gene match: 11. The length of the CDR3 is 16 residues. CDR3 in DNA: TGTGCCACCAGTGTTCTCAGACTAGCAACCAACAATGAGCAGTTCTTC. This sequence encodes CATSVLRLATNNEQFF.

The DNA of the CDR3 is TGTGCCAGCAGTACCAGGGTCACTGAAGCTTTCTTT. Its protein product is CASSTRVTEAFF. This chain uses TRBV28 with TRBJ1-1; the D gene is possibly TRBD1 (5 bases). The CDR3 covers 12 residues. The germline V and J ends were trimmed by 5 bases and 4 bases, with 8 bases remaining between them. CDR1 is MDHEN and CDR2 is SYDVKM in the germline V gene. Looking up the rest from reference TRBV28 and TRBJ1-1 gives the full variable domain: DVKVTQSSRYLVKRTGEKVFLECVQDMDHENMFWYRQDPGLGLRLIYFSYDVKMKEKGDIPEGYSVSREKKERFSLILESASTNQTSMYLCASSTRVTEAFFGQGTRLTVV.

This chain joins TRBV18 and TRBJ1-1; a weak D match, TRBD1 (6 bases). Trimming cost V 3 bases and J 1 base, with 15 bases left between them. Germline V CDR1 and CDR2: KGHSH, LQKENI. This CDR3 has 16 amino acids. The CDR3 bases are TGTGCCAGCTCACCCTCCGGGGGGCGGGGGAACACTGAAGCTTTCTTT. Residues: CASSPSGGRGNTEAFF. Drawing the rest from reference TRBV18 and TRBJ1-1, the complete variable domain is NAGVMQNPRHLVRRRGQEARLRCSPMKGHSHVYWYRQLPEEGLKFMVYLQKENIIDESGMPKERFSAEFPKEGPSILRIQQVVRGDSAAYFCASSPSGGRGNTEAFFGQGTRLTVV.

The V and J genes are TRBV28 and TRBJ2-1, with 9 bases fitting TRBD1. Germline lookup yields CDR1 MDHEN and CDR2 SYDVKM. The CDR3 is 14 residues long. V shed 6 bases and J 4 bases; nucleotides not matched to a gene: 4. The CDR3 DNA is TGTGCCAGCAGGGGACAGGGACCTTACAATGAGCAGTTCTTC. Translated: CASRGQGPYNEQFF.

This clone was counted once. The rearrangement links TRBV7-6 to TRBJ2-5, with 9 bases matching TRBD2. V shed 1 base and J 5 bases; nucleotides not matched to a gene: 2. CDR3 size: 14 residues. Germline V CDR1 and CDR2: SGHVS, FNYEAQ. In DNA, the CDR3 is TGTGCCAGCAGCTTAGGCGGGGGGGCGGAGACCCAGTACTTC. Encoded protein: CASSLGGGAETQYF.

The CDR3 region is CASSYSIGVGNTIYF. The CDR3 bases are TGTGCCAGCAGTTACTCGATCGGGGTTGGAAACACCATATATTTT. The J gene is TRBJ1-3, the V gene TRBV6-6, with D unclear. The CDR3 length is 15 residues. V shed 0 bases and J shed 3 bases, with 9 bases lying between them. Looked up from germline, CDR1 is MNHNY and CDR2 is SVGAGI (reference sequence).

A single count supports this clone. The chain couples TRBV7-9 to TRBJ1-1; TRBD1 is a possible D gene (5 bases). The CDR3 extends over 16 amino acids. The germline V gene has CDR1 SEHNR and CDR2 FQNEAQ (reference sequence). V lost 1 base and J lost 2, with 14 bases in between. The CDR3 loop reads CASSLGVAGPNTEAFF. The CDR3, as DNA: TGTGCCAGCAGCTTAGGAGTCGCAGGGCCAAACACTGAAGCTTTCTTT.

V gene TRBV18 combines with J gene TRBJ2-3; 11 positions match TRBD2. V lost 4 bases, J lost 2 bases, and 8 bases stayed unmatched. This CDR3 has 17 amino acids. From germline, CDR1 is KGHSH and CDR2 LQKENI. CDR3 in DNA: TGTGCCAGCTCACGGGATAGACTAGCGGGGTCCACAGATACGCAGTATTTT. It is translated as CASSRDRLAGSTDTQYF.

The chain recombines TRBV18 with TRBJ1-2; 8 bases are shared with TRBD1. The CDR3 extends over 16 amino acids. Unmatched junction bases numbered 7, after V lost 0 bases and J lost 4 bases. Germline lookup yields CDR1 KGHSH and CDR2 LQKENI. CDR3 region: CASSPPSSGGVYGYTF. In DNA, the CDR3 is TGTGCCAGCTCACCACCGAGCTCAGGGGGCGTCTATGGCTACACCTTC.

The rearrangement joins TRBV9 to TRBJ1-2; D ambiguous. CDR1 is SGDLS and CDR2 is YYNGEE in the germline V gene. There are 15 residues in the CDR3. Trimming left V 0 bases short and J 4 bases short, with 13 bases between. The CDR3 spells CASSVATPGLYGYTF. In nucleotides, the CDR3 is TGTGCCAGCAGCGTAGCTACCCCAGGACTCTATGGCTACACCTTC.

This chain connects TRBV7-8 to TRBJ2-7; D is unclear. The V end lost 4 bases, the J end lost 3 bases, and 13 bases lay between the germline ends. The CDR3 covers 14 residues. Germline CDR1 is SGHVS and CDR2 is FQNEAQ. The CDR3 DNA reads TGTGCCAGCAGCTACGACACGCCACTCTACGAGCAGTACTTC. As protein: CASSYDTPLYEQYF.

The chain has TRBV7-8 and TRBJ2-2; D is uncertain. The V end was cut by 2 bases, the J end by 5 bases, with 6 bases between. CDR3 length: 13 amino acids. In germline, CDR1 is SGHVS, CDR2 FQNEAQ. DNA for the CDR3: TGTGCCAGCAGCTTAAGAGAAACCGGGGAGCTGTTTTTT. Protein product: CASSLRETGELFF. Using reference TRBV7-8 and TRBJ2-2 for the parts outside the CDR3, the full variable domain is GAGVSQSPRYKVAKRGQDVALRCDPISGHVSLFWYQQALGQGPEFLTYFQNEAQLDKSGLPSDRFFAERPEGSVSTLKIQRTQQEDSAVYLCASSLRETGELFFGEGSRLTVL.

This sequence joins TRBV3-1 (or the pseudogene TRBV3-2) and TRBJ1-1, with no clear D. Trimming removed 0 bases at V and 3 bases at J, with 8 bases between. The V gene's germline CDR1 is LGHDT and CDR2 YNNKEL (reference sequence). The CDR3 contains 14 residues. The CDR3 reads CASSQDFTDTEAFF. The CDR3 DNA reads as TGTGCCAGCAGCCAAGATTTTACTGACACTGAAGCTTTCTTT.

CDR3 in amino acids: CASSQQSTSGPNNEQFF. The DNA of the CDR3 is TGTGCCAGCAGCCAACAAAGTACTAGCGGACCTAACAATGAGCAGTTCTTC. The V call is TRBV3-1 (or the pseudogene TRBV3-2), the J call TRBJ2-1; 8 bases are shared with TRBD2. CDR1 and CDR2 (germline): LGHDT, YNNKEL (reference sequence). CDR3 length: 17 residues. The V segment lost 2 bases and the J segment 5 bases; nucleotides outside the gene matches: 11.

This chain's CDR3 is CASSERINTGELFF. For the CDR3, the DNA is TGTGCCAGCAGTGAGAGGATCAACACCGGGGAGCTGTTTTTT. The chain is built from TRBV2 and TRBJ2-2; D is unclear. This CDR3 contains 14 residues. The germline gives CDR1 SNHLY, CDR2 FYNNEI. V lost 3 bases to trimming and J lost 2 bases, with 7 bases between them.

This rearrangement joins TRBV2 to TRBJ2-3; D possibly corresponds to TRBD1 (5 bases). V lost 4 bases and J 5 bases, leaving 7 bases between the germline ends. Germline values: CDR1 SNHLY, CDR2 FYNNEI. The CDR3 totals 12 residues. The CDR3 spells CASSATEDTQYF. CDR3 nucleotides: TGTGCCAGCAGTGCGACAGAAGATACGCAGTATTTT. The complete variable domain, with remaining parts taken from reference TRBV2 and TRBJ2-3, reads EPEVTQTPSHQVTQMGQEVILRCVPISNHLYFYWYRQILGQKVEFLVSFYNNEISEKSEIFDDQFSVERPDGSNFTLKIRSTKLEDSAMYFCASSATEDTQYFGPGTRLTVL.